This record covers a single T cell receptor (beta chain). The data are from a study of response to subunit inactivated influenza vaccine. The CDR3 has 15 residues. V gave up 0 bases and J gave up 5 bases, with 14 bases separating them. Germline lookup yields CDR1 SGHRS and CDR2 YFSETQ. TCRdb redid the calling of the RT-PCR reads with MiXCR, one entry per CDR3 protein. The sample consists of 450,000 to 700,000 distinct CDR3 sequences, 14% of them appearing once. The sample here was PBMCs from blood, taken 11 to 12 days after vaccination. The chain uses TRBV5-1 and TRBJ1-1, with D hard to call. This sequence originates from a man in his forties or fifties who received an inactivated influenza vaccine. Here the CDR3 DNA reads TGCGCCAGCAGCTTGGCCGGGGTGGTTGGTACTGAAGCTTTCTTT. Protein sequence: CASSLAGVVGTEAFF.